This TCR beta chain was identified in a study of T-cell reconstitution after alpha-beta-depleted transplantation in children. The study, taken as a whole, reports: The study traced high day-60 TCRbeta diversity in some patients to surviving recipient T cells and thymic progenitors. There were reportedly several hundred expanded graft clones from which alpha-beta T cells came about two months after transplant. Hyperexpanded clones declined; after one year, newly produced T cells mostly supplied diversity.

CDR1 is SSHAT and CDR2 is FNYEAQ in the germline V gene (reference sequence). The CDR3 contains 14 residues. The V gene lost 0 bases and the J gene lost 7 bases, with 12 bases spanning the gap. A library of TCRbeta sequences, prepared with unique molecular identifiers, was generated. TCRdb itself ran the PCR reads through MiXCR, one entry per CDR3 protein. The repertoire holds about 980,000 distinct CDR3 sequences, with about 26% as singletons. This clonotype was observed a handful of times. Its antigen is as yet unknown. Sequences were derived from PBMCs, mostly from graft donor cells, sampled 360 days after TCRalphabeta/CD19-depleted stem cell transplant. This clonotype was obtained from a boy younger than two who had a stem cell transplant for SCID, so the T cells may come from the graft donor. The chain has TRBV7-7 and TRBJ2-5, with D unresolved. CDR3 DNA: TGTGCCAGCAGCTTAGCGTCAGATCCTTGGACCCAGTACTTC. Its protein is CASSLASDPWTQYF.